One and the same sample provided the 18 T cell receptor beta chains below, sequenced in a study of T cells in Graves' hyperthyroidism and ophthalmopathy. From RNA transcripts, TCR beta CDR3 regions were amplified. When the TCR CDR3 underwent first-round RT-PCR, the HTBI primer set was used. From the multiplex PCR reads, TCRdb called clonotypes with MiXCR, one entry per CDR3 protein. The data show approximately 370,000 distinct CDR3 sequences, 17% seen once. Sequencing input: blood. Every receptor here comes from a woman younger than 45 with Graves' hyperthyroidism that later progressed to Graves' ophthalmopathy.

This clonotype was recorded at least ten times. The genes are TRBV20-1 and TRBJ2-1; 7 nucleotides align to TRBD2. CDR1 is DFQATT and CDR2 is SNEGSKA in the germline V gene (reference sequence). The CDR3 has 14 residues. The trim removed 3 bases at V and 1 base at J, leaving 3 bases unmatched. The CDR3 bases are TGCAGTGCTAGGCCCGGGAGGTCCTACAATGAGCAGTTCTTC. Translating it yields CSARPGRSYNEQFF.

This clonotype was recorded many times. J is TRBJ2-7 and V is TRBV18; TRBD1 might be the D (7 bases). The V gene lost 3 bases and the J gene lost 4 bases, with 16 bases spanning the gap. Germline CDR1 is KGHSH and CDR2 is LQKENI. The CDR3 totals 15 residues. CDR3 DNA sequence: TGTGCCAGCTCACCCTCCAGGGGGGCCATATACGAGCAGTACTTC. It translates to CASSPSRGAIYEQYF.

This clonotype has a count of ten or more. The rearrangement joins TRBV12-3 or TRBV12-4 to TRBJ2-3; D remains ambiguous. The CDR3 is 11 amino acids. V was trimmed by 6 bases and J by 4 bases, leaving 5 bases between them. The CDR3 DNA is TGTGCCAGCAGGTCGGCAGATACGCAGTATTTT. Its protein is CASRSADTQYF.

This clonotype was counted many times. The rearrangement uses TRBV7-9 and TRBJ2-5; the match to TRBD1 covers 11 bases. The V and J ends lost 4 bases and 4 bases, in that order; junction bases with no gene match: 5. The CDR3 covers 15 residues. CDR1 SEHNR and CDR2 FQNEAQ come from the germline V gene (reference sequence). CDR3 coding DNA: TGTGCCAGCAGCTCTTCCGGGACAGGGGGAGAGACCCAGTACTTC. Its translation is CASSSSGTGGETQYF.

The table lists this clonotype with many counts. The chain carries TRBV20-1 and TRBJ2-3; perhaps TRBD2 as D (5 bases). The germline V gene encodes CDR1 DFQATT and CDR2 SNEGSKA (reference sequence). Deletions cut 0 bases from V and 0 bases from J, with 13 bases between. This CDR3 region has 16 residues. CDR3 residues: CSARDRADFSTDTQYF. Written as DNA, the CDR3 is TGCAGTGCTAGAGACCGAGCGGATTTCAGCACAGATACGCAGTATTTT.

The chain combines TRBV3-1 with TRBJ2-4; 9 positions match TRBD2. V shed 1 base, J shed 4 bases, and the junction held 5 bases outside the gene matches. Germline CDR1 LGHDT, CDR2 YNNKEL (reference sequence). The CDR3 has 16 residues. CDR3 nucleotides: TGTGCCAGCAGCCAAGGACTAGCGGAGAGTAAAAACATTCAGTACTTC. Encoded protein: CASSQGLAESKNIQYF.

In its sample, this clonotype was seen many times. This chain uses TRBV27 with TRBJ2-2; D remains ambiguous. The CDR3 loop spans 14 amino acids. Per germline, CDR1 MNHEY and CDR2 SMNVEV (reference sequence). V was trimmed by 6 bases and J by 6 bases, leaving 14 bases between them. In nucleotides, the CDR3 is TGTGCCAGCAGAAGTGAGCTTTATCCCGGGGAGCTGTTTTTT. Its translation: CASRSELYPGELFF.

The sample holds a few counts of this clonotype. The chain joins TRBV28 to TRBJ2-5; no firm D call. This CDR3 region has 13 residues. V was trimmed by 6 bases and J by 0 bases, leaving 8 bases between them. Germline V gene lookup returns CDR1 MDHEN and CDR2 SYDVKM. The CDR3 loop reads CASRTVNQETQYF. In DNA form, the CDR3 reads TGTGCCAGCAGGACGGTGAACCAAGAGACCCAGTACTTC.

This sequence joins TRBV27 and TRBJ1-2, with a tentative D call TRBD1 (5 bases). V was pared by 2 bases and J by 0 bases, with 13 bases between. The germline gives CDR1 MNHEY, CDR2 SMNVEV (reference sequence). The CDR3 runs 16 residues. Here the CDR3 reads CASSLKGRTTNYGYTF. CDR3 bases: TGTGCCAGCAGTTTAAAGGGACGGACAACTAACTATGGCTACACCTTC.

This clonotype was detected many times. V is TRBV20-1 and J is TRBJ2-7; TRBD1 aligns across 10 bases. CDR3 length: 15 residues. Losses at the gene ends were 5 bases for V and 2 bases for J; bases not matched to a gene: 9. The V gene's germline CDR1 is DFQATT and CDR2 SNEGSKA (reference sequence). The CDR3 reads CSAAIWDRGTYEQYF. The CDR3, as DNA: TGCAGTGCTGCTATCTGGGACAGGGGAACCTACGAGCAGTACTTC.

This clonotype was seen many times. CDR3: CATSRVASRYTGELFF. The CDR3 DNA is TGTGCCACCAGCAGAGTTGCTAGCAGGTACACCGGGGAGCTGTTTTTT. The rearrangement links TRBV15 to TRBJ2-2; TRBD2 is a possible D gene (5 bases). Germline loops: CDR1 LNHNV, CDR2 YYDKDF (reference sequence). This CDR3 has 16 residues. The V gene lost 1 base and the J gene lost 3 bases, with 12 bases spanning the gap.

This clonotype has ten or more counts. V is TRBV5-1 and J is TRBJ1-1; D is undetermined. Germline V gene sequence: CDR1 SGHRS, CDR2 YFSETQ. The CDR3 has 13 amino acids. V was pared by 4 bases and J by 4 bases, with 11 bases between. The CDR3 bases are TGCGCCAGCAGCATCTTAGGGATCACTGAAGCTTTCTTT. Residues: CASSILGITEAFF.

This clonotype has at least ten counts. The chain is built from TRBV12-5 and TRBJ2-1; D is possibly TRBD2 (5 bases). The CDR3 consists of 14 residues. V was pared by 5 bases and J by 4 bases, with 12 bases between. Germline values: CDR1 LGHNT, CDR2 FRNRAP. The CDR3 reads CASGLDGDYNEQFF. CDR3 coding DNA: TGTGCTAGTGGTCTCGACGGGGATTACAATGAGCAGTTCTTC. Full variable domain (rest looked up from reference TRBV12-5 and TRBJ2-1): DARVTQTPRHKVTEMGQEVTMRCQPILGHNTVFWYRQTMMQGLELLAYFRNRAPLDDSGMPKDRFSAEMPDATLATLKIQPSEPRDSAVYFCASGLDGDYNEQFFGPGTRLTVL.

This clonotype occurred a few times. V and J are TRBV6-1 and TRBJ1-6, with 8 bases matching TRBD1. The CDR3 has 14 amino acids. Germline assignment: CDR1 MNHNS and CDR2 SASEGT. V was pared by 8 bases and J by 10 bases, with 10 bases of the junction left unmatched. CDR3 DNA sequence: TGTGCCAGCCAACCTGGGACAGGAATATCACCCCTCCACTTT. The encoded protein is CASQPGTGISPLHF.

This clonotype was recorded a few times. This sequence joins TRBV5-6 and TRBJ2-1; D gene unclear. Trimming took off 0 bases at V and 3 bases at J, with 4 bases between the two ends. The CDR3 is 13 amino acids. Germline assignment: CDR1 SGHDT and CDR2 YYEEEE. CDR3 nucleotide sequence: TGTGCCAGCAGCTTGGTTAACTACAATGAGCAGTTCTTC. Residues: CASSLVNYNEQFF.

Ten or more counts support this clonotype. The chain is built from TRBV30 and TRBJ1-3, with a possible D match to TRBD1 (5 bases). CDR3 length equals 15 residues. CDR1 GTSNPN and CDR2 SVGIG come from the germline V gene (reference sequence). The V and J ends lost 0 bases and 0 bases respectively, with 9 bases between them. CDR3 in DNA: TGTGCCTGGAGTGTAGGACAACTCTCTGGAAACACCATATATTTT. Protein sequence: CAWSVGQLSGNTIYF.

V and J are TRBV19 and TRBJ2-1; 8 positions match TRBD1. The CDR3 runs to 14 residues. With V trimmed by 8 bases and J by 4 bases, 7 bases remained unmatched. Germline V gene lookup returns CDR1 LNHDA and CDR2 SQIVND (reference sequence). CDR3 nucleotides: TGTGCCAGTCATCAGGGGGCGGGTTACAATGAGCAGTTCTTC. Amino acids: CASHQGAGYNEQFF.

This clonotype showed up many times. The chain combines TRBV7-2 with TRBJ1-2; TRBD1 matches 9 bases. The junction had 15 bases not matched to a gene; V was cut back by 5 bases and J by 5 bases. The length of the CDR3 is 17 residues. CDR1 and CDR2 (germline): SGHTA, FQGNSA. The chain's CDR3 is CASSMPTGGAWKYGYTF. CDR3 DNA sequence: TGTGCCAGCAGCATGCCGACAGGGGGTGCGTGGAAGTATGGCTACACCTTC.